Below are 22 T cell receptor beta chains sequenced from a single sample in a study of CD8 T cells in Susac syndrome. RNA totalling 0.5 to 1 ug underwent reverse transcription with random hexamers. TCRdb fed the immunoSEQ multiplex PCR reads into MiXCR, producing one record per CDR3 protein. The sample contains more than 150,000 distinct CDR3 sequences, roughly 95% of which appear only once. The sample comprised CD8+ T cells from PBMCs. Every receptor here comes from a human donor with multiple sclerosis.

The CDR3 reads CATTGGRGNEQFF. In DNA form, the CDR3 reads TGTGCCACCACGGGCGGGCGAGGCAATGAGCAGTTCTTC. The V gene is TRBV14, the J gene TRBJ2-1, with a tentative D call TRBD2 (5 bases). This CDR3 spans 13 amino acids. V was shortened by 10 bases and J by 6 bases, with 16 bases between the two germline ends. Germline V lookup: CDR1 SGHDN, CDR2 FVKESK.

The CDR3 protein is CASSPSGQGDYGYTF. CDR3 DNA sequence: TGTGCCAGCAGTCCCTCCGGACAGGGCGACTATGGCTACACCTTC. V usage is TRBV12-3 or TRBV12-4 and J usage is TRBJ1-2; 8 positions agree with TRBD1. The V gene end was trimmed by 5 bases and the J gene end by 3 bases; junction bases not matched to a gene: 8. CDR3 size: 15 residues.

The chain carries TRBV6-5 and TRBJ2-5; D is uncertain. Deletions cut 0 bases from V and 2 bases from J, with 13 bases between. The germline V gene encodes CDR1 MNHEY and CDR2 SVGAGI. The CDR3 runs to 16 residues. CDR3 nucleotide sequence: TGTGCCAGCAGTTACTCAAGGACGGAGCTACAAGAGACCCAGTACTTC. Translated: CASSYSRTELQETQYF.

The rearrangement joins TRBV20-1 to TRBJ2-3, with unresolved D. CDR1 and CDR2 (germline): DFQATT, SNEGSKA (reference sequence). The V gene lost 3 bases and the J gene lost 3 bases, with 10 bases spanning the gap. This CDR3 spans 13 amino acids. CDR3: CSARETWTDTQYF. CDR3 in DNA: TGCAGTGCTAGGGAAACATGGACAGATACGCAGTATTTT.

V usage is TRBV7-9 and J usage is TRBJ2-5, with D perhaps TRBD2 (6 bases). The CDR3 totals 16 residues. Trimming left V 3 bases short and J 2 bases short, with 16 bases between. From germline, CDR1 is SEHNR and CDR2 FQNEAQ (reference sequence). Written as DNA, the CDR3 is TGTGCCAGCAGCTTTCCTGGGGGGACGCGGCAAGAGACCCAGTACTTC. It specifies CASSFPGGTRQETQYF.

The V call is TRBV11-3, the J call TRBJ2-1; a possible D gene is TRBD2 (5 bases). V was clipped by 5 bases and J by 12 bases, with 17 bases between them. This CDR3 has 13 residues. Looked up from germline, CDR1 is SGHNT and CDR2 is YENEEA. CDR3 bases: TGTGCCAGCAGCCTCCGGGGTCACGTGGCGCAGTTCTTC. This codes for CASSLRGHVAQFF.

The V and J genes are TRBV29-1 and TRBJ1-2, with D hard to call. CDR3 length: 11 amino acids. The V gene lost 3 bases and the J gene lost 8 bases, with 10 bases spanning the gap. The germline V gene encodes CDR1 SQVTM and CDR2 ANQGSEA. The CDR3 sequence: CSVDGHWGYTF. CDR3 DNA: TGCAGCGTTGATGGGCATTGGGGCTACACCTTC. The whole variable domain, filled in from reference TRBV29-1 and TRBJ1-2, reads SAVISQKPSRDICQRGTSLTIQCQVDSQVTMMFWYRQQPGQSLTLIATANQGSEATYESGFVIDKFPISRPNLTFSTLTVSNMSPEDSSIYLCSVDGHWGYTFGSGTRLTVV.

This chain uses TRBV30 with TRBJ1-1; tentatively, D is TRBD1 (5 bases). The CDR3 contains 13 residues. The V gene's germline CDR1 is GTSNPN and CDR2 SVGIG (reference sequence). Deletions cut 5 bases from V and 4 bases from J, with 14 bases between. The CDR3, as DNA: TGTGCCTGGGGCGAAGGGACCCCCACTGAAGCTTTCTTT. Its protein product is CAWGEGTPTEAFF.

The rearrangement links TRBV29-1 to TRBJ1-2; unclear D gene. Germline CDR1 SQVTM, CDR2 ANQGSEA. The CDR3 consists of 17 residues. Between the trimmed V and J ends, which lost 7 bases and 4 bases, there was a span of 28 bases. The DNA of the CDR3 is TGCAGCGCCCCAGACCCGGGATCTGGCTTTTCAGGCTATGGCTACACCTTC. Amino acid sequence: CSAPDPGSGFSGYGYTF. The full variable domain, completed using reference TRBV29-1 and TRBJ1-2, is SAVISQKPSRDICQRGTSLTIQCQVDSQVTMMFWYRQQPGQSLTLIATANQGSEATYESGFVIDKFPISRPNLTFSTLTVSNMSPEDSSIYLCSAPDPGSGFSGYGYTFGSGTRLTVV.

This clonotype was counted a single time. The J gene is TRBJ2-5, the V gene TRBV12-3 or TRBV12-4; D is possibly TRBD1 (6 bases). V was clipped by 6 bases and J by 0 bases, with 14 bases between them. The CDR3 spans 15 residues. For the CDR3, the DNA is TGTGCCAGCAGCCCAGGGGTGACCTACCAAGAGACCCAGTACTTC. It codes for CASSPGVTYQETQYF.

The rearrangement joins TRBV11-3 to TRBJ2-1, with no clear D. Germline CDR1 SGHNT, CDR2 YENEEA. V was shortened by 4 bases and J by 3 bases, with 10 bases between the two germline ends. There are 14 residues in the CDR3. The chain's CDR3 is CASSSLDNYNEQFF. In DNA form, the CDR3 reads TGTGCCAGCAGCTCCCTCGACAACTACAATGAGCAGTTCTTC. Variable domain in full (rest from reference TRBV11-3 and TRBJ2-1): EAGVVQSPRYKIIEKKQPVAFWCNPISGHNTLYWYLQNLGQGPELLIRYENEEAVDDSQLPKDRFSAERLKGVDSTLKIQPAELGDSAVYLCASSSLDNYNEQFFGPGTRLTVL.

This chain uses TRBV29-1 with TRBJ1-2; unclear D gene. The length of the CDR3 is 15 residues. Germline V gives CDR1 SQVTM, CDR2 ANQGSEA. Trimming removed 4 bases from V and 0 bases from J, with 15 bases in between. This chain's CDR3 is CSVVWSDTTNYGYTF. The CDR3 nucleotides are TGCAGCGTTGTATGGAGTGACACAACTAACTATGGCTACACCTTC.

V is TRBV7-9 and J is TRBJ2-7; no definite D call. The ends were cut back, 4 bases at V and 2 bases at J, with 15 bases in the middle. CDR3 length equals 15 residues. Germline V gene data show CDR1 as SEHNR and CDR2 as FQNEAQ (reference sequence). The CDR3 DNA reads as TGTGCCAGCAGCTCCGGGCATTTGGACCCCTACGAGCAGTACTTC. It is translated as CASSSGHLDPYEQYF.

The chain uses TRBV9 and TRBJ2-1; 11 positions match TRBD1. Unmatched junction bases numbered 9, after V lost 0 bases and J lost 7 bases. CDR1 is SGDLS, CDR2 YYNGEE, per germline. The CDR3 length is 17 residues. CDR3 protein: CASSVVGWGTGGNEQFF. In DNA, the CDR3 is TGTGCCAGCAGCGTAGTGGGGTGGGGGACAGGGGGAAATGAGCAGTTCTTC.

CDR3: CSVEQRIANYGYTF. The CDR3 DNA reads TGCAGCGTTGAGCAGAGGATAGCTAACTATGGCTACACCTTC. This chain uses TRBV29-1 with TRBJ1-2; D gene unclear. CDR3 length: 14 amino acids. Trimming removed 3 bases at V and 0 bases at J, with 11 bases between. CDR1 is SQVTM and CDR2 is ANQGSEA in the germline V gene.

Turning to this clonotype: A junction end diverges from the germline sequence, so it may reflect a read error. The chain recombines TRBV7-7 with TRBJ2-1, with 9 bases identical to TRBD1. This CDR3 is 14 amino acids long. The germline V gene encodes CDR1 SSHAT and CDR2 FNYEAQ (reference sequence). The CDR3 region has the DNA TGTGCTAGCAGCACAAGGACAGGGGACAATGAGCAGTTCTTC. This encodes CASSTRTGDNEQFF.

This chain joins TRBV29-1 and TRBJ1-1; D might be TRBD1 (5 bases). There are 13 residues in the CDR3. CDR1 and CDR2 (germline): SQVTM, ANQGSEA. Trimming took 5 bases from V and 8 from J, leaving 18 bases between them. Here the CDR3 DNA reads TGCAGCGTTTCTGGAAGGGGCGCTGCCGAAGCTTTCTTT. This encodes CSVSGRGAAEAFF.

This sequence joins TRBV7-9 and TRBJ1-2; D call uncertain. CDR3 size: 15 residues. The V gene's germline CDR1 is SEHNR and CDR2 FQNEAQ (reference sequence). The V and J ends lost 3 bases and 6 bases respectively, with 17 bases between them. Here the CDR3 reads CASSFRTLGSDGYTF. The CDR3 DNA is TGTGCCAGCAGCTTCCGGACTCTGGGCAGCGATGGCTACACCTTC. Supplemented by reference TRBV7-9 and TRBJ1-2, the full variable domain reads DTGVSQNPRHKITKRGQNVTFRCDPISEHNRLYWYRQTLGQGPEFLTYFQNEAQLEKSRLLSDRFSAERPKGSFSTLEIQRTEQGDSAMYLCASSFRTLGSDGYTFGSGTRLTVV.

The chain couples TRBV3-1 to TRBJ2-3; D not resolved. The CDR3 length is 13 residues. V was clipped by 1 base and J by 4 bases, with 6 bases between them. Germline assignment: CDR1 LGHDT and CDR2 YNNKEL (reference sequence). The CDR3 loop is CASSQGLSDTQYF. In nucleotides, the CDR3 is TGTGCCAGCAGCCAAGGTCTGTCAGATACGCAGTATTTT.

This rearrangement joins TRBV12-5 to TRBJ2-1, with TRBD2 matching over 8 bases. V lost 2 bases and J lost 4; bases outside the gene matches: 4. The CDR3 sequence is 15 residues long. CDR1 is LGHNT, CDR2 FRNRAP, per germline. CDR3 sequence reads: CASGLTSGLYNEQFF. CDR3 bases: TGTGCTAGTGGTTTGACTAGCGGCCTATACAATGAGCAGTTCTTC.

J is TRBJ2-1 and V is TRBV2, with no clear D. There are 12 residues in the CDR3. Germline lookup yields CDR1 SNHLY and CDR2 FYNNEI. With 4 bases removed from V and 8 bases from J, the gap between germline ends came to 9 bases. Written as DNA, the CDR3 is TGTGCCAGCAGTGTCACAGCCCATGAGCAGTTCTTC. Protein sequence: CASSVTAHEQFF.

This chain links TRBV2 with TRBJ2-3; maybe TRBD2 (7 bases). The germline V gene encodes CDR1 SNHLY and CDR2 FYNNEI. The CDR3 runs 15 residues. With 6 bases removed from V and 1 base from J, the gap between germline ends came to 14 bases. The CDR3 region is CASRLAGARTDTQYF. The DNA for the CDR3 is TGTGCCAGCAGGCTGGCGGGGGCCCGCACAGATACGCAGTATTTT.